The rows below give T cell receptor beta chains drawn from one sample of a study of T cells after yellow fever vaccination. One entry per CDR3 protein results from TCRdb running MiXCR on the 5' RACE reads. The sample lists some 300,000 distinct CDR3 sequences, approximately 8% occurring once. The source was CD4+ T cells sorted from PBMCs, collected 5 days after the yellow fever booster vaccination. The source of these receptors is a man aged 18-30 years who received the YFV17D yellow fever vaccine. Both conserved end residues are part of each CDR3. The D gene is left open where the match is weak. A row's size may be missing; if present it is once, few, many or a size class.

>.|TRBJ1-3|TRBV12-3/TRBV12-4|few
TGTGCCAGCAGTTTAGCACAGGCTGGAAACACCATATATTTT
CASSLAQAGNTIYF
>.|TRBJ2-1|TRBV7-3|.
TGTGCCAGCAGCCAGGGGACGGTTTACAATGAGCAGTTCTTC
CASSQGTVYNEQFF
>TRBD1|TRBJ1-6|TRBV6-5|few
TGTGCCAGCAGTTACTGGACGGGACAGGGGTCCAACTATAATTCACCCCTCCACTTT
CASSYWTGQGSNYNSPLHF
>TRBD2|TRBJ2-7|TRBV9|few
TGTGCCAGCAGCGTAGCCCCAGCGGGGGGGCCGCAGGAGCAGTACTTC
CASSVAPAGGPQEQYF
>.|TRBJ1-3|TRBV7-9|many
TGTGCCAGCGGGGCTGGCCGGGGCAGTTCCAGGGGAAACACCATATATTTT
CASGAGRGSSRGNTIYF
>.|TRBJ1-5|TRBV10-2|once
TGCGCCAGCAGGGAGGGGGTCGCAAATCACCCCCAGCATTTT
CASREGVANHPQHF
>TRBD1|TRBJ1-5|TRBV7-2|.
TGTGCCAGCAGCTTAGGACAGGGGATGGGTCAGCCCCAGCATTTT
CASSLGQGMGQPQHF
>TRBD2|TRBJ2-3|TRBV10-3|few
TGTGCCATCCGGACTAGCGGGGGGTCTTTCACAGATACGCAGTATTTT
CAIRTSGGSFTDTQYF
>.|TRBJ2-5|TRBV11-2|few
TGTGCCAGCAGCTTCCCACAGGGCCAAGAGACCCAGTACTTC
CASSFPQGQETQYF
>.|TRBJ1-5|TRBV28|.
TGTGCCAGCGGTCAAGGAGGGGGACCTAATCAGCCCCAGCATTTT
CASGQGGGPNQPQHF
>.|TRBJ2-1|TRBV7-2|.
TGTGCCAGCAGCAGGGCATCGGGGGGCCTGTCCTACAATGAGCAGTTCTTC
CASSRASGGLSYNEQFF
>TRBD1|TRBJ2-5|TRBV5-1|.
TGCGCCAGCAGCTTGGCCGAGGGGGCAAAAGAGACCCAGTACTTC
CASSLAEGAKETQYF
>.|TRBJ1-6|TRBV5-5|few
TGTGCCACCCGACTCGGGGGAAGCTCCTATAATTCACCCCTCCACTTT
CATRLGGSSYNSPLHF
>TRBD1|TRBJ1-4|TRBV20-1|few
TGCAGTGCTAGTCCGCCCGGGACAGGGGGGGAAAAACTGTTTTTT
CSASPPGTGGEKLFF
>TRBD1|TRBJ1-3|TRBV6-1|few
TGTGCCAGCAGCGACAGGGTATCTGGAAACACCATATATTTT
CASSDRVSGNTIYF
>.|TRBJ1-1|TRBV20-1|few
TGCAGTGCTAGAGATCATCGACAGACCTTTAGAGGAGCTTTCTTT
CSARDHRQTFRGAFF
>.|TRBJ1-1|TRBV5-1|many
TGCGCCAGCAGCTTGACAGGGAACACTGAAGCTTTCTTT
CASSLTGNTEAFF
>.|TRBJ2-7|TRBV4-3|many
TGCGCCAGCAGCCAAGATCATGGCGTCCTCACATACGAGCAGTACTTC
CASSQDHGVLTYEQYF
>TRBD1|TRBJ2-7|TRBV6-1|many
TGTGCCAGCAGAGGGGAGACAGGGGCTGGGTACGAGCAGTACTTC
CASRGETGAGYEQYF
>TRBD1|TRBJ2-5|TRBV6-2/TRBV6-3|.
TGTGCCAGCACCGGAAGTGGGGACAGCCGAGAGACCCAGTACTTC
CASTGSGDSRETQYF